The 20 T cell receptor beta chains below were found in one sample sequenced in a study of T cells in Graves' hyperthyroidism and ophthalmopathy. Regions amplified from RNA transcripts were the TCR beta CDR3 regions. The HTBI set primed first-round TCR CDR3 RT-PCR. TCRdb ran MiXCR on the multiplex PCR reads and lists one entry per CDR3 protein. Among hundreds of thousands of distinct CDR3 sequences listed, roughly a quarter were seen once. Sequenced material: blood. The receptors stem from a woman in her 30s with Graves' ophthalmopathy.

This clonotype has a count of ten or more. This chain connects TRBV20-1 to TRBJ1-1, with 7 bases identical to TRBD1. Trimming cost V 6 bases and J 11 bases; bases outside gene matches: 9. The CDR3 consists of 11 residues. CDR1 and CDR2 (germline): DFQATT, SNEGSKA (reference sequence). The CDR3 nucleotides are TGCAGTGCCACACCCGACAGGGAGGCTTTCTTT. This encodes CSATPDREAFF.

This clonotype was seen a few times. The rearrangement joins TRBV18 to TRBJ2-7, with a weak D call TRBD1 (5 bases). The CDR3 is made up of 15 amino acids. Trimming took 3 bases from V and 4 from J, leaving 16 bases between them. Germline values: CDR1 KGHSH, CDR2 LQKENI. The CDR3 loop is CASSPGPQGTYEQYF. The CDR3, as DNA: TGTGCCAGCTCACCCGGCCCCCAGGGAACTTACGAGCAGTACTTC.

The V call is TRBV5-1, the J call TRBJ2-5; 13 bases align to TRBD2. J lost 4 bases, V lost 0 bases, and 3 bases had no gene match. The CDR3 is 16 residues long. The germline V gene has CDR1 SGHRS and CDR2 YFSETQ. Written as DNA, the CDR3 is TGCGCCAGCAGCTTGGGGACTAGCGGGAGTGTAGAGACCCAGTACTTC. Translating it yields CASSLGTSGSVETQYF.

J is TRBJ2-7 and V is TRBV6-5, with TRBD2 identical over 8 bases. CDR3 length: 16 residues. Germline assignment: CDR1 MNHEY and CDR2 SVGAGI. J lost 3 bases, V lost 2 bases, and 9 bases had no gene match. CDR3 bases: TGTGCCAGCAGTTACGGGGGAGCGGGGGAACACTACGAGCAGTACTTC. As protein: CASSYGGAGEHYEQYF.

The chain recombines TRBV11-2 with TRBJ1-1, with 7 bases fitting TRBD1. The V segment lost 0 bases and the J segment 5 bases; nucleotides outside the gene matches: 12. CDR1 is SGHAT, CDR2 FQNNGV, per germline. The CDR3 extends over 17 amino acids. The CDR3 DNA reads TGTGCCAGCAGCTTAGATCAGGGGGGGGGATGGGATACTGAAGCTTTCTTT. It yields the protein CASSLDQGGGWDTEAFF.

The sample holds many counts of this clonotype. The CDR3 DNA follows: TGCAGTGCTAGTAGGACCGGGACAGGGTCCGGCTACACCTTC. It specifies CSASRTGTGSGYTF. V usage is TRBV20-1 and J usage is TRBJ1-2; TRBD1 matches 9 bases. After removal of 3 bases from V and 8 bases from J, the junction contained 10 bases not matched to a gene. CDR1 and CDR2 from the germline V gene are DFQATT and SNEGSKA (reference sequence). This CDR3 comprises 14 residues.

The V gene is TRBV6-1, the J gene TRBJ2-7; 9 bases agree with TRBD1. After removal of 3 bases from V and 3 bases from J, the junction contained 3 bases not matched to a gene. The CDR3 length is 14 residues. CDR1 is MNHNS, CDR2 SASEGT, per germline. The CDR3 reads CASSDTGGHYEQYF. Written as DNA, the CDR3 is TGTGCCAGCAGTGATACAGGGGGCCACTACGAGCAGTACTTC.

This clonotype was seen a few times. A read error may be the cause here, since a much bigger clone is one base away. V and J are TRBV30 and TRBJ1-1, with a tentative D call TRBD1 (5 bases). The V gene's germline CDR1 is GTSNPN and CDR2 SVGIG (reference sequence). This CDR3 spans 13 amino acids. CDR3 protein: CARSVHGGTEAFF. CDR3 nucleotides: TGTGCCAGGAGTGTACATGGGGGCACTGAAGCTTTCTTT.

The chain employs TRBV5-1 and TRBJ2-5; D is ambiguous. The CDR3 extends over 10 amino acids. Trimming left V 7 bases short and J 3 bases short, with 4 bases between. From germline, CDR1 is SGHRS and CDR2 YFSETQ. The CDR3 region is CASPEETQYF. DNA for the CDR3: TGCGCCAGCCCCGAAGAGACCCAGTACTTC.

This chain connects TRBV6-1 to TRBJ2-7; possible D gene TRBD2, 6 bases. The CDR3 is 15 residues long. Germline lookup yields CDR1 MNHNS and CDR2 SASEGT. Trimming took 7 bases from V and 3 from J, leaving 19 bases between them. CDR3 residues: CASIPPGTPRYEQYF. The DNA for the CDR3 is TGTGCCAGCATCCCACCCGGGACTCCTCGCTACGAGCAGTACTTC.

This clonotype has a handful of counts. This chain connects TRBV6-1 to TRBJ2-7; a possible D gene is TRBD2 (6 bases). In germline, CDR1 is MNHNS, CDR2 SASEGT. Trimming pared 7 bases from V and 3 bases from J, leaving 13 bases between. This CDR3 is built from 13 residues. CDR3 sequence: CASTPGLVYEQYF. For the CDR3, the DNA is TGTGCCAGCACCCCGGGACTGGTCTACGAGCAGTACTTC.

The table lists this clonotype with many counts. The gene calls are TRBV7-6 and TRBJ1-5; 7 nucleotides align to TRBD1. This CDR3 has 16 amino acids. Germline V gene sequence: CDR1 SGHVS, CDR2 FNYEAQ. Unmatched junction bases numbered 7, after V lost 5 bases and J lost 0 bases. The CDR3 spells CASSPGGFNSNQPQHF. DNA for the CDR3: TGTGCCAGCAGCCCAGGGGGTTTTAATAGCAATCAGCCCCAGCATTTT.

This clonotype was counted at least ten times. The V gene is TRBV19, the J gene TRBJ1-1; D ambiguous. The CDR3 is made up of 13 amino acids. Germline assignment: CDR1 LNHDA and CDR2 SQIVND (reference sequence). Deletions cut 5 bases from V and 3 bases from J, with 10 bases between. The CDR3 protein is CASSRRGHTEAFF. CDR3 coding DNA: TGTGCCAGTAGTCGGCGTGGGCACACTGAAGCTTTCTTT.

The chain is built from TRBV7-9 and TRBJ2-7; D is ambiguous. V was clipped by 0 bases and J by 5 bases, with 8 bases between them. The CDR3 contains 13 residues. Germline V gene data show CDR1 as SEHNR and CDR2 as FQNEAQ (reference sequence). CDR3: CASSLAVDHEQYF. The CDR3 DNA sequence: TGTGCCAGCAGCTTAGCGGTAGACCACGAGCAGTACTTC.

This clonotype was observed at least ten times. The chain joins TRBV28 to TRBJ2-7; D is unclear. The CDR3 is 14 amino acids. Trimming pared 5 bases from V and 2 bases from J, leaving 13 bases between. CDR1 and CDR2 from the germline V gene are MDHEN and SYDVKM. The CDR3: CASSGRLIAYEQYF. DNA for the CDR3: TGTGCCAGCAGTGGACGGTTGATCGCCTACGAGCAGTACTTC.

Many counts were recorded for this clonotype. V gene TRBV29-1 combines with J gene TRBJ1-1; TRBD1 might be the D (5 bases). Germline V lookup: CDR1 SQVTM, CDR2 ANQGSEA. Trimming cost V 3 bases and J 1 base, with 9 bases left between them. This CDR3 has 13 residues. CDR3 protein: CSVEGRGNTEAFF. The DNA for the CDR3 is TGCAGCGTTGAGGGAAGGGGGAACACTGAAGCTTTCTTT.

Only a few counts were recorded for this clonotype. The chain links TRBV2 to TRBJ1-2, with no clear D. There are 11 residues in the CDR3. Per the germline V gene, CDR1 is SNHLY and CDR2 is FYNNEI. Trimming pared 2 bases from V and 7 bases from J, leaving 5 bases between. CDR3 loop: CASSEQPGYTF. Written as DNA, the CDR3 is TGTGCCAGCAGTGAACAGCCTGGCTACACCTTC.

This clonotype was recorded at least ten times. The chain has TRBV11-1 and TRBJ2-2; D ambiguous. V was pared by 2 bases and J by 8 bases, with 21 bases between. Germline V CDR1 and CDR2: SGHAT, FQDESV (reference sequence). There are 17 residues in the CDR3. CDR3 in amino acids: CASSLSSGWTARGELFF. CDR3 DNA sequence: TGTGCCAGCAGCTTAAGTTCCGGGTGGACGGCTCGGGGGGAGCTGTTTTTT. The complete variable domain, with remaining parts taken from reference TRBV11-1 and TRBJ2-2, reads EAEVAQSPRYKITEKSQAVAFWCDPISGHATLYWYRQILGQGPELLVQFQDESVVDDSQLPKDRFSAERLKGVDSTLKIQPAELGDSAMYLCASSLSSGWTARGELFFGEGSRLTVL.

CDR3 amino acids: CASSLAASGGYEQYF. The CDR3 bases are TGTGCCAGCAGCTTAGCGGCTAGCGGGGGATACGAGCAGTACTTC. The chain joins TRBV7-2 to TRBJ2-7, with 10 bases that match TRBD2. V shed 0 bases, J shed 4 bases, and the junction held 3 bases outside the gene matches. CDR3 length: 15 amino acids. The germline V gene has CDR1 SGHTA and CDR2 FQGNSA.

The CDR3 bases are TGTGCCAGCAGCCACACACCGGGACCGACTACGTCAGGGGGCTACACCTTC. Translated: CASSHTPGPTTSGGYTF. The chain recombines TRBV6-1 with TRBJ1-2; tentative D call: TRBD1 (5 bases). The CDR3 contains 17 residues. V gave up 6 bases and J gave up 8 bases, with 28 bases separating them. Germline values: CDR1 MNHNS, CDR2 SASEGT.